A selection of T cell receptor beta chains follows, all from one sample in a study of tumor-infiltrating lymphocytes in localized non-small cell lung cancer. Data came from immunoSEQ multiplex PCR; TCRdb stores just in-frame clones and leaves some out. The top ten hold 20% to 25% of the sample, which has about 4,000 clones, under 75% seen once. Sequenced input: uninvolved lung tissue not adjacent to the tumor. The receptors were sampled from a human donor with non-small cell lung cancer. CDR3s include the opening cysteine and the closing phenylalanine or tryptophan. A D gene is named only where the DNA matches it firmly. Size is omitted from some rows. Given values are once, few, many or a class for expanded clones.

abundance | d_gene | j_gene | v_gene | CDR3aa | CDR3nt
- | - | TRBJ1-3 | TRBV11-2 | CASSLDRTATGNTIYF | TGTGCCAGCAGCTTAGATAGGACGGCTACTGGAAACACCATATATTTT
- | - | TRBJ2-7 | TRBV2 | CASSEFEQYF | TGTGCCAGCAGTGAATTCGAGCAGTACTTC
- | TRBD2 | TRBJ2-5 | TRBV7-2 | CASTVPPLAGAETQYF | TGTGCCAGCACCGTCCCACCACTAGCGGGGGCCGAGACCCAGTACTTC
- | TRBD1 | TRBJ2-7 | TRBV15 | CATGDRGLGEQYF | TGTGCCACCGGCGACAGGGGGCTGGGTGAGCAGTACTTC
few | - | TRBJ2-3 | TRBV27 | CASSLSGGADTQYF | TGTGCCAGCAGTTTATCTGGGGGCGCAGATACGCAGTATTTT
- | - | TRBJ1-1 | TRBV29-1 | CSARLDPLGGITEAFF | TGCAGCGCCCGTTTGGACCCCCTTGGAGGGATCACTGAAGCTTTCTTT
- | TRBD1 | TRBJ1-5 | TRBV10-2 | CASSGRGRIGNQPQHF | TGCGCCAGCAGCGGCAGGGGGCGAATTGGCAATCAGCCCCAGCATTTT
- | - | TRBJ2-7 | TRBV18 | CASSPVESYEQYF | TGTGCCAGCTCACCTGTCGAGTCCTACGAGCAGTACTTC
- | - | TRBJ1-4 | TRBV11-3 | CASPLGINEKLFF | TGTGCCAGCCCCCTGGGGATAAATGAAAAACTGTTTTTT
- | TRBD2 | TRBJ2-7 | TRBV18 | CASSLVASGVTYEQYF | TGTGCCAGCTCACTAGTGGCTAGCGGGGTAACCTACGAGCAGTACTTC
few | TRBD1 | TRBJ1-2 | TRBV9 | CASSLTGGVGYTF | TGTGCCAGCAGCCTGACAGGGGGGGTGGGCTACACCTTC
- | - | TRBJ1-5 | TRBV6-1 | CASSENSPHQPQHF | TGTGCCAGCAGTGAGAACAGTCCGCATCAGCCCCAGCATTTT
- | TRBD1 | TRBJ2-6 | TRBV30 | CACLPGQGLSGANVLTF | TGTGCCTGTTTACCGGGACAGGGCCTCTCTGGGGCCAACGTCCTGACTTTC
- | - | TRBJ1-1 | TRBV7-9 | CASSFRPVEAFF | TGTGCCAGCAGCTTTAGGCCTGTCGAAGCTTTCTTT
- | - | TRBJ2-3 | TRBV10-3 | CATRGTDSSTDTQYF | TGTGCCACACGGGGGACAGATTCTAGCACAGATACGCAGTATTTT
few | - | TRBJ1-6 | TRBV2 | CASSDGNSPLHF | TGTGCCAGCAGTGATGGGAATTCACCCCTCCACTTT
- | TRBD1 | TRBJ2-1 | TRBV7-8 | CASHRTDDRANEQFF | TGTGCCAGCCACCGAACCGACGACAGGGCCAATGAGCAGTTCTTC
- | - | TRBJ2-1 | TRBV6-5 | CASSYSGARGNEQFF | TGTGCCAGCAGTTACTCGGGGGCGCGAGGTAATGAGCAGTTCTTC
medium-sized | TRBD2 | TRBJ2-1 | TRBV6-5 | CASSPGRGGHNEQFF | TGTGCCAGCAGCCCCGGGAGGGGGGGACACAATGAGCAGTTCTTC
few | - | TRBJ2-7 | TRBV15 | CATSREVTVWSSYEQYF | TGTGCCACCAGCAGAGAAGTTACGGTGTGGAGCTCCTACGAGCAGTACTTC
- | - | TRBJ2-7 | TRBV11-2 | CASSSYEQYF | TGTGCCAGCAGCTCGTACGAGCAGTACTTC
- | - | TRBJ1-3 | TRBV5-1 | CASSLGDGTFRNTIYF | TGCGCCAGCAGCTTGGGCGACGGGACCTTCCGAAACACCATATATTTT
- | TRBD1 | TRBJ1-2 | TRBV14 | CASSQAGGASGYTF | TGTGCCAGCAGCCAAGCAGGGGGCGCTTCTGGCTACACCTTC
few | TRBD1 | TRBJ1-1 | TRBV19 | CASSKIPGQGGLNTEAFF | TGTGCCAGTAGTAAGATACCGGGACAGGGGGGACTGAACACTGAAGCTTTCTTT
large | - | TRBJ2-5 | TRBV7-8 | CASSRPFRAEYQETQYF | TGTGCCAGCAGCAGGCCTTTTCGAGCGGAGTACCAAGAGACCCAGTACTTC
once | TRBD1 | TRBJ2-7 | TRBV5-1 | CASSERTGTYEQYF | TGCGCCAGCAGCGAAAGGACAGGGACCTACGAGCAGTACTTC
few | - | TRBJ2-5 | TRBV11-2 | CASSLASGGVGGETQYF | TGTGCCAGCAGCTTGGCCTCGGGTGGTGTCGGCGGAGAGACCCAGTACTTC
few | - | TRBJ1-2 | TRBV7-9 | CASSFSDRIDGYTF | TGTGCCAGCAGCTTCTCAGACAGAATAGATGGCTACACCTTC
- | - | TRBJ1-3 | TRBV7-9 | CASSLSVGSSGNTIYF | TGTGCCAGCAGCTTATCGGTAGGCAGCTCTGGAAACACCATATATTTT
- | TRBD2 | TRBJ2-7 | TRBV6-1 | CASRVGGSSYEQYF | TGTGCCAGCAGAGTCGGGGGGTCCTCCTACGAGCAGTACTTC
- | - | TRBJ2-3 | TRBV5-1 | CASSLPIAGSHTQYF | TGCGCCAGCAGCTTGCCAATTGCAGGATCACATACGCAGTATTTT
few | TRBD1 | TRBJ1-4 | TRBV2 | CASSYGQGGEKLFF | TGTGCCAGCAGTTACGGACAGGGTGGAGAAAAACTGTTTTTT
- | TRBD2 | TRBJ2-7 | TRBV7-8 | CASSKIAGGSYEQYF | TGTGCCAGCAGCAAAATAGCGGGGGGCTCCTACGAGCAGTACTTC
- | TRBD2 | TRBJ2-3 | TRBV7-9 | CASSLGSGNTDTQYF | TGTGCCAGCAGCTTAGGTAGCGGGAACACAGATACGCAGTATTTT
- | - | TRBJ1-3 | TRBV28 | CASSLDSGNTIYF | TGTGCCAGCAGTTTAGACTCTGGAAACACCATATATTTT
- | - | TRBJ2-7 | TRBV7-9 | CASSLGRVEQYF | TGTGCCAGCAGCTTAGGAAGGGTCGAGCAGTACTTC
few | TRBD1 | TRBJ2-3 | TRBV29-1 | CSVRGQTDTQYF | TGCAGCGTGAGGGGGCAGACGGATACGCAGTATTTT
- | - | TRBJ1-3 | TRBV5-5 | CASSTTGNTIYF | TGTGCCAGCAGCACTACAGGAAACACCATATATTTT
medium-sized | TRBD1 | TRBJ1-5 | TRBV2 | CASSPSTGGNQPQHF | TGTGCCAGCAGTCCTTCGACAGGGGGAAATCAGCCCCAGCATTTT
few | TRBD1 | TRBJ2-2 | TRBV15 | CATSRRTGYTGELFF | TGTGCCACCAGCAGACGGACAGGGTACACCGGGGAGCTGTTTTTT
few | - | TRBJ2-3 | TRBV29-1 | CSVEGPRVPHTDTQYF | TGCAGCGTTGAAGGCCCCAGGGTACCACACACAGATACGCAGTATTTT
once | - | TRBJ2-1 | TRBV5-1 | CASSSDSSGNEQFF | TGCGCCAGCAGCTCGGACTCCTCGGGCAATGAGCAGTTCTTC
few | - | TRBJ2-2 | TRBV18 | CASSPSAGGELFF | TGTGCCAGCTCACCATCCGCAGGCGGGGAGCTGTTTTTT
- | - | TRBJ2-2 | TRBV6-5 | CASSARNTGELFF | TGTGCCAGCTCAGCACGGAACACCGGGGAGCTGTTTTTT
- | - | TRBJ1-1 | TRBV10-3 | CASSFSGDTEAFF | TGTGCCAGCAGTTTCTCAGGGGACACTGAAGCTTTCTTT
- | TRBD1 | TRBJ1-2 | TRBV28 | CASSSWTGREHGYTF | TGTGCCAGCAGTTCGTGGACAGGGAGGGAGCATGGCTACACCTTC
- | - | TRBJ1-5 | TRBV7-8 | CASRAGGGSNQPQHF | TGTGCCAGCAGAGCAGGTGGGGGTAGCAATCAGCCCCAGCATTTT